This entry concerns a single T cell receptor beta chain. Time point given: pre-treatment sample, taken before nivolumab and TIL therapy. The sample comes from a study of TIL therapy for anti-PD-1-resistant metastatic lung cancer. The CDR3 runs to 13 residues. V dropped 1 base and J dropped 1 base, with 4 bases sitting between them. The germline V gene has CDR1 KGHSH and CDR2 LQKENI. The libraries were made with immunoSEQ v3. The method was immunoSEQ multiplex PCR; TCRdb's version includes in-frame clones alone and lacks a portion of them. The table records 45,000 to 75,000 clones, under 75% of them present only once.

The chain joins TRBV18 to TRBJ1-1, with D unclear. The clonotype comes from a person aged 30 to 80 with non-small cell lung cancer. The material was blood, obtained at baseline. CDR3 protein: CASSPRQNTEAFF. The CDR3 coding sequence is TGTGCCAGCTCACCACGGCAGAACACTGAAGCTTTCTTT.